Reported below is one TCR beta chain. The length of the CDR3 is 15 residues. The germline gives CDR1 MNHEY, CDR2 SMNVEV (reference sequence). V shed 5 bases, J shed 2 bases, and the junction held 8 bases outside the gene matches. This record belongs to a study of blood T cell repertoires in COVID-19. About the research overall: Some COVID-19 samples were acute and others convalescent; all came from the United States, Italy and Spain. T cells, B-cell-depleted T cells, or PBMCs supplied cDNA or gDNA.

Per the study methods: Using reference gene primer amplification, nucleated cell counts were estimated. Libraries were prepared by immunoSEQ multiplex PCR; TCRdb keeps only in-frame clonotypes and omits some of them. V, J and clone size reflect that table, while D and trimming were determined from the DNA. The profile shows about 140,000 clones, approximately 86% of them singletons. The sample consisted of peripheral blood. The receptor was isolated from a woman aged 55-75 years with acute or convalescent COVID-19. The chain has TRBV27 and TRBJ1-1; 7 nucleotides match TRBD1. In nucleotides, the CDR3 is TGTGCCAGCAGTCGAAACGACAGGGCTAACACTGAAGCTTTCTTT. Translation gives CASSRNDRANTEAFF.